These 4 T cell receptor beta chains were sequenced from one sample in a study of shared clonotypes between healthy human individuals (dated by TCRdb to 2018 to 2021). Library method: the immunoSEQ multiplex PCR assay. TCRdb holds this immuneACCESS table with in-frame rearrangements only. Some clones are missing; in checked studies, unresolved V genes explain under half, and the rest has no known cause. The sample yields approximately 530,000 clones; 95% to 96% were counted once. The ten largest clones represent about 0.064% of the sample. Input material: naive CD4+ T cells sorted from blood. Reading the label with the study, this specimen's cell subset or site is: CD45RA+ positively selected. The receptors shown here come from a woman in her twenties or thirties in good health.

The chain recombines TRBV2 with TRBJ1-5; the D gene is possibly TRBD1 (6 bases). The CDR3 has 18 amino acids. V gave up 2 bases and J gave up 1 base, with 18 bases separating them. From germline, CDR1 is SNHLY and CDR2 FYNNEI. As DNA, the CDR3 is TGTGCCAGCAGTGAATACGGAGCCGGGACAAAAAGCAATCAGCCCCAGCATTTT. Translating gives CASSEYGAGTKSNQPQHF.

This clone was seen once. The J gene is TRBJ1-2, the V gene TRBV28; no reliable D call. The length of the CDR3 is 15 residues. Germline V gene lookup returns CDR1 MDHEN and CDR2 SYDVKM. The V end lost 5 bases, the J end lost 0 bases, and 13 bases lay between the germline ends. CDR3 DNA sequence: TGTGCCAGCAGTATAAGACCCGCGTCTAACTATGGCTACACCTTC. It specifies CASSIRPASNYGYTF.

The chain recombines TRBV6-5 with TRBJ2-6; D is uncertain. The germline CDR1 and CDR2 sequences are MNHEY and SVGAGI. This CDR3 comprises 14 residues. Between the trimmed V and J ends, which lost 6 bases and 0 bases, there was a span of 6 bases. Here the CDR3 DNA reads TGTGCCAGCAGGGTCAGCTCTGGGGCCAACGTCCTGACTTTC. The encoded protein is CASRVSSGANVLTF.

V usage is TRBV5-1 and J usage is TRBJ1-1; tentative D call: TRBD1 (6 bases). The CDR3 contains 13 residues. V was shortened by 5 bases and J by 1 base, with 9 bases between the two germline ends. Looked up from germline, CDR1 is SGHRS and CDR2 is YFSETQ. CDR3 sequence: CASSQGQNTEAFF. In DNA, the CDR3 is TGCGCCAGCAGTCAGGGGCAGAACACTGAAGCTTTCTTT.